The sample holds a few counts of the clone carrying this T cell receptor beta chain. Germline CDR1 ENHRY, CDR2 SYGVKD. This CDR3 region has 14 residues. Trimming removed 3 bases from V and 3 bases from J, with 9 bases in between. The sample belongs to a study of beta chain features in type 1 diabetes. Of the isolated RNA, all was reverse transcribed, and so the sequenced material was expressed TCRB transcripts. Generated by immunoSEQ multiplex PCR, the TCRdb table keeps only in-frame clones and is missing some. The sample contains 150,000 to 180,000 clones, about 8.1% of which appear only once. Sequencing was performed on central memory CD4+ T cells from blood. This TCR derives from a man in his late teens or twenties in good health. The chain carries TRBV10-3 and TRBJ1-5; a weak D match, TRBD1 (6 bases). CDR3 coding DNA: TGTGCCATCAGTGAAAGACAGGACAATCAGCCCCAGCATTTT. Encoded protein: CAISERQDNQPQHF.